These 28 T cell receptor beta chains share one sample of origin, sequenced in a study of neurological immune-mediated disorders. MiXCR, applied by TCRdb to the 5' RACE reads, yields one record per CDR3 protein. The sample includes 70,000 to 95,000 distinct CDR3 sequences, roughly 17% of them seen just once. Source material: PBMCs. The source of these receptors is a woman aged 40 to 49 in good health.

The rearrangement joins TRBV10-2 to TRBJ2-1; D not resolved. Germline assignment: CDR1 WSHSY and CDR2 SAAADI. V gave up 5 bases and J gave up 4 bases, with 15 bases separating them. This CDR3 spans 15 amino acids. This CDR3 reads CASSQTSPEYNEQFF. CDR3 bases: TGCGCCAGCAGTCAGACCAGCCCGGAGTACAATGAGCAGTTCTTC.

This clonotype has ten or more counts. The chain is built from TRBV25-1 and TRBJ2-3, with D possibly TRBD1 on 5 matching bases. V was cut by 3 bases and J by 5 bases, with 24 bases left in between. The CDR3 extends over 18 amino acids. Germline V gives CDR1 MGHDK, CDR2 SYGVNS. The CDR3 DNA is TGTGCCAGCAGTGATGGGGTAAGCAGGGAAGCGAGTCAAGATACGCAGTATTTT. Amino acids: CASSDGVSREASQDTQYF.

This clonotype was detected ten times or more. The chain joins TRBV5-1 to TRBJ1-4; D is uncertain. This CDR3 contains 14 residues. In germline, CDR1 is SGHRS, CDR2 YFSETQ. The V gene lost 0 bases and the J gene lost 4 bases, with 7 bases spanning the gap. The CDR3 region has the DNA TGCGCCAGCAGCTTGGAGGTCCGTAATGAAAAACTGTTTTTT. This sequence encodes CASSLEVRNEKLFF.

This clonotype was recorded at least ten times. V and J are TRBV20-1 and TRBJ1-3; D unresolved. The germline V and J ends were trimmed by 5 bases and 1 base, with 12 bases remaining between them. The length of the CDR3 is 14 residues. Germline CDR1 and CDR2: DFQATT and SNEGSKA (reference sequence). The CDR3 protein is CSAPSWGSGNTIYF. In nucleotides, the CDR3 is TGCAGTGCTCCCTCTTGGGGTTCTGGAAACACCATATATTTT.

This clonotype occurred many times. CDR3 protein: CASSLRVAYEQYF. CDR3 DNA: TGTGCCAGCAGCTTGAGGGTCGCCTACGAGCAGTACTTC. The chain recombines TRBV7-2 with TRBJ2-7; D is perhaps TRBD2 (5 bases). V was cut by 3 bases and J by 2 bases, with 8 bases left in between. This CDR3 region has 13 residues. Germline CDR1 and CDR2: SGHTA and FQGNSA. Looking up the rest from reference TRBV7-2 and TRBJ2-7 gives the full variable domain: GAGVSQSPSNKVTEKGKDVELRCDPISGHTALYWYRQSLGQGLEFLIYFQGNSAPDKSGLPSDRFSAERTGGSVSTLTIQRTQQEDSAVYLCASSLRVAYEQYFGPGTRLTVT.

This clonotype appeared many times. CDR3 bases: TGTGCCAGCAGCGTAGGGGGGGCTCGGACAGATACGCAGTATTTT. Its protein is CASSVGGARTDTQYF. This chain joins TRBV9 and TRBJ2-3; either TRBD1 or TRBD2 may fit D (6 bases each). This CDR3 has 15 residues. V lost 0 bases and J 3 bases, leaving 11 bases between the germline ends. CDR1 SGDLS and CDR2 YYNGEE come from the germline V gene. The full variable domain, rest sourced from reference TRBV9 and TRBJ2-3, is DSGVTQTPKHLITATGQRVTLRCSPRSGDLSVYWYQQSLDQGLQFLIQYYNGEERAKGNILERFSAQQFPDLHSELNLSSLELGDSALYFCASSVGGARTDTQYFGPGTRLTVL.

This clonotype was recorded at least ten times. The chain links TRBV12-3 or TRBV12-4 to TRBJ2-5, with D hard to call. There are 11 residues in the CDR3. V was cut by 6 bases and J by 5 bases, with 7 bases left in between. CDR3 coding DNA: TGTGCCAGCAGCCTTCACGAGACCCAGTACTTC. It is translated as CASSLHETQYF.

A single count supports this clonotype. Mismatch with germline at one junction end may stem from a read error. Written as DNA, the CDR3 is TGTGACAGCTCACCCGAGAGGGTAGACTATGGCTACACCTTC. Protein: CDSSPERVDYGYTF. The chain is built from TRBV18 and TRBJ1-2; D is ambiguous. The CDR3 sequence is 14 residues long. Per the germline V gene, CDR1 is KGHSH and CDR2 is LQKENI. Together with reference TRBV18 and TRBJ1-2, the CDR3 gives the full variable domain: NAGVMQNPRHLVRRRGQEARLRCSPMKGHSHVYWYRQLPEEGLKFMVYLQKENIIDESGMPKERFSAEFPKEGPSILRIQQVVRGDSAAYFCDSSPERVDYGYTFGSGTRLTVV.

This clonotype has ten or more counts. The V gene is TRBV20-1, the J gene TRBJ2-3; 7 nucleotides agree with TRBD2. The CDR3 spans 15 residues. Germline CDR1 DFQATT, CDR2 SNEGSKA (reference sequence). The ends lost 6 bases at V and 4 bases at J; junction bases unmatched: 13. CDR3 sequence: CSAPKPAGPADTQYF. CDR3 DNA sequence: TGCAGTGCGCCGAAGCCAGCGGGGCCCGCAGATACGCAGTATTTT.

This clonotype appeared many times. This sequence joins TRBV15 and TRBJ2-1; D is possibly TRBD2 (5 bases). CDR1 is LNHNV and CDR2 is YYDKDF in the germline V gene (reference sequence). Trimming took 4 bases from V and 9 from J, leaving 10 bases between them. This CDR3 contains 12 residues. Written as DNA, the CDR3 is TGTGCCACCAGCACCGACCGGGGTGAGCAGTTCTTC. It translates to CATSTDRGEQFF.

In its sample, this clonotype was seen many times. This rearrangement joins TRBV5-1 to TRBJ2-3, with unresolved D. Germline V gene data show CDR1 as SGHRS and CDR2 as YFSETQ. The CDR3 runs 16 residues. Trimming removed 0 bases at V and 3 bases at J, with 14 bases between. CDR3 nucleotides: TGCGCCAGCAGCTTGGCCCGGCAGCCGGCTACAGATACGCAGTATTTT. It codes for CASSLARQPATDTQYF.

This clonotype was recorded many times. The chain links TRBV4-3 to TRBJ1-2; 7 bases are a match to TRBD1. The J segment lost 6 bases and the V segment lost 4 bases, leaving 8 bases of the junction unmatched. Germline CDR1 LGHNA, CDR2 YSLEER. The CDR3 contains 14 residues. This CDR3 is CASSPRGQEDGYTF. The CDR3 bases are TGCGCCAGCAGCCCAAGGGGGCAAGAGGATGGCTACACCTTC.

This clonotype was found many times. The rearrangement uses TRBV5-1 and TRBJ2-1, with 9 bases matching TRBD1. V dropped 3 bases and J dropped 1; count of bases not matched to a gene: 11. Germline loops: CDR1 SGHRS, CDR2 YFSETQ. The CDR3 runs 18 residues. This CDR3 reads CASSWTTTGTGSYNEQFF. Here the CDR3 DNA reads TGCGCCAGCAGCTGGACGACTACCGGGACAGGGTCCTACAATGAGCAGTTCTTC.

The chain is built from TRBV18 and TRBJ2-7; D not resolved. The V gene lost 1 base and the J gene lost 4 bases, with 8 bases spanning the gap. The CDR3 has 13 residues. Germline V lookup: CDR1 KGHSH, CDR2 LQKENI. CDR3 sequence (DNA): TGTGCCAGCTCACCACGGGCGAGATACGAGCAGTACTTC. Its protein product is CASSPRARYEQYF.

This clonotype was seen repeatedly, ten times or more. The chain recombines TRBV7-2 with TRBJ2-5; 8 bases line up with TRBD2. This CDR3 has 16 residues. V gave up 1 base and J gave up 6 bases; unmatched junction bases: 10. CDR1 and CDR2 from the germline V gene are SGHTA and FQGNSA. The CDR3 DNA sequence: TGTGCCAGCAGCTTAGTTGTCGGGGGGGCGGTGAAGACCCAGTACTTC. Translating it yields CASSLVVGGAVKTQYF.

This clonotype was counted at least ten times. The chain joins TRBV20-1 to TRBJ1-1; D gene ambiguous. CDR1 is DFQATT and CDR2 is SNEGSKA in the germline V gene (reference sequence). V was cut by 5 bases and J by 0 bases, with 13 bases left in between. The CDR3 has 14 amino acids. The CDR3 bases are TGCAGTGCTCCTAAAGGGTTCATGAACACTGAAGCTTTCTTT. This sequence encodes CSAPKGFMNTEAFF.

Ten or more counts support this clonotype. The rearrangement joins TRBV7-9 to TRBJ2-7; 10 bases map to TRBD2. V dropped 5 bases and J dropped 1; count of bases not matched to a gene: 5. Germline CDR1 reads SEHNR; CDR2 reads FQNEAQ (reference sequence). This CDR3 is built from 15 residues. CDR3 sequence (DNA): TGTGCCAGCAGCCTGGGGACTAGCGTATCCTACGAGCAGTACTTC. Translating gives CASSLGTSVSYEQYF.

In this sample, this clonotype turned up many times. The chain uses TRBV5-1 and TRBJ2-5; D call uncertain. The V and J ends lost 4 bases and 4 bases respectively, with 8 bases between them. Germline V gene sequence: CDR1 SGHRS, CDR2 YFSETQ. The CDR3 runs 12 residues. This chain's CDR3 is CASSTGPETQYF. CDR3 DNA: TGCGCCAGCAGCACTGGCCCAGAGACCCAGTACTTC.

The V gene is TRBV7-3, the J gene TRBJ2-7, with TRBD1 identical over 10 bases. With 9 bases clipped from V and 10 bases from J, the junction kept 12 bases outside the gene matches. CDR1 SGHTA and CDR2 FQGTGA come from the germline V gene. The CDR3 runs 13 residues. The CDR3 region has the DNA TGTGCCAGTAGCCCGACAGGGGGCCCCGACCAGTACTTC. This translates into CASSPTGGPDQYF.

The chain uses TRBV7-2 and TRBJ2-1; 11 bases align to TRBD2. CDR3 length: 18 amino acids. The V and J ends lost 7 bases and 5 bases, in that order; junction bases with no gene match: 16. Germline V gene sequence: CDR1 SGHTA, CDR2 FQGNSA. The CDR3: CASTSGSGGAFENNEQFF. In DNA form, the CDR3 reads TGTGCCAGCACCTCCGGTAGCGGGGGGGCATTTGAGAACAATGAGCAGTTCTTC.

This clonotype was counted ten times or more. The chain links TRBV5-1 to TRBJ1-2; no firm D call. This CDR3 spans 14 amino acids. Trimming cost V 7 bases and J 4 bases, with 17 bases left between them. Germline lookup yields CDR1 SGHRS and CDR2 YFSETQ. The CDR3 DNA is TGCGCCAGCGCCCGTTCCTCGGACCTCTATGGCTACACCTTC. This encodes CASARSSDLYGYTF.

This clonotype was seen repeatedly, ten times or more. This chain connects TRBV5-1 to TRBJ1-1; TRBD1 is a possible D gene (5 bases). V lost 5 bases and J 0 bases, leaving 11 bases between the germline ends. CDR3 length: 14 amino acids. Germline CDR1 is SGHRS and CDR2 is YFSETQ. CDR3 DNA: TGCGCCAGCAGTCCGGGACGTATGAACACTGAAGCTTTCTTT. Translation: CASSPGRMNTEAFF.

In this sample, this clonotype turned up a few times. The CDR3 DNA reads TGTGCCTGGAGTTCCTGGGGTGATTCACCCCTCCACTTT. It translates to CAWSSWGDSPLHF. The gene calls are TRBV30 and TRBJ1-6; D is uncertain. V lost 2 bases and J 8 bases, leaving 10 bases between the germline ends. The germline V gene encodes CDR1 GTSNPN and CDR2 SVGIG (reference sequence). The CDR3 loop spans 13 amino acids.

At least ten counts were recorded for this clonotype. This chain links TRBV5-5 with TRBJ2-1, with 8 bases identical to TRBD2. Germline trimming cut 4 bases from V and 0 bases from J; bases unmatched to any gene: 3. This CDR3 has 15 residues. Germline V gene lookup returns CDR1 SGHKS and CDR2 YYEKEE (reference sequence). For the CDR3, the DNA is TGTGCCAGCAGCCCCAGCGGGAGCTCCTACAATGAGCAGTTCTTC. Encoded protein: CASSPSGSSYNEQFF.

This clonotype was recorded many times. V and J are TRBV18 and TRBJ2-3; no firm D call. This CDR3 spans 17 amino acids. CDR1 and CDR2 from the germline V gene are KGHSH and LQKENI. The V end was cut by 8 bases, the J end by 0 bases, with 21 bases between. The CDR3 loop is CASSKTILNTSTDTQYF. CDR3 nucleotides: TGTGCCAGCAGCAAGACGATTCTGAATACTAGCACAGATACGCAGTATTTT.

The rearrangement uses TRBV20-1 and TRBJ2-3; weak D call: TRBD2 (5 bases). Germline V lookup: CDR1 DFQATT, CDR2 SNEGSKA (reference sequence). The V end was cut by 1 base, the J end by 3 bases, with 26 bases between. The CDR3 sequence is 19 residues long. The CDR3 sequence: CSARATLEDRRVRTDTQYF. As DNA, the CDR3 is TGCAGTGCTAGAGCCACACTGGAGGACCGCCGGGTCAGGACAGATACGCAGTATTTT.

This clonotype has more than one count but fewer than ten. The V gene is TRBV7-9, the J gene TRBJ1-4; D is perhaps TRBD1 (5 bases). CDR3 length: 15 residues. The germline gives CDR1 SEHNR, CDR2 FQNEAQ (reference sequence). Trimming left V 1 base short and J 3 bases short, with 9 bases between. The DNA of the CDR3 is TGTGCCAGCAGCTTAGAACGAGGGGCTAATGAAAAACTGTTTTTT. Translated, it gives CASSLERGANEKLFF.

J is TRBJ2-5 and V is TRBV5-1; D gene uncertain. V was cut by 0 bases and J by 2 bases, with 5 bases left in between. The CDR3 runs to 13 residues. CDR1 is SGHRS and CDR2 is YFSETQ in the germline V gene. CDR3 coding DNA: TGCGCCAGCAGCTTGGAATCGCAAGAGACCCAGTACTTC. Translating gives CASSLESQETQYF.